This T cell receptor (beta chain) emerged from a study of T cell changes during pregnancy in multiple sclerosis. The length of the CDR3 is 14 residues. Between the trimmed V and J ends, which lost 5 bases and 6 bases, there was a span of 16 bases. CDR1 is SGHRS, CDR2 YFSETQ, per germline. Some clones are missing from TCRdb's copy, which holds only in-frame ones; the method was immunoSEQ multiplex PCR. The sample carries 48,000 or so clones, 88% recorded once. The source was CD4+ T cells from peripheral blood mononuclear cells, collected in the second trimester of pregnancy. The clonotype comes from a female donor with multiple sclerosis, enrolled in a pregnancy study. This chain links TRBV5-1 with TRBJ2-3; unclear D gene. Written as DNA, the CDR3 is TGCGCCAGCAGTATAAACAGAGAGCCGGATACGCAGTATTTT. It codes for CASSINREPDTQYF.